The T cell receptor (beta chain) under discussion was sequenced for a study of a mutant IDH1 vaccine in newly diagnosed glioma. Study at large: Radiotherapy alone preceded vaccination by 4-6 weeks; alternatively, vaccination started with temozolomide cycles. Participants attended visit V12, the safety follow-up, at week 35, and then attended visit V13 at week 47.

In this sample, this clone turned up a few times. Its antigen is undetermined. Time point here: week 47, end of study. Vaccine doses each comprised 300 ug of mutant IDH1 20-mer peptide, with topical imiquimod. Some clones are missing from TCRdb's copy, which holds only in-frame ones; the method was immunoSEQ multiplex PCR. The data show roughly 86,000 clones, roughly 77% seen once. The source of this sequence is a man aged 40-49 years with glioma. The specimen was PBMCs, collected from a glioma patient whose treatment included an IDH1 peptide vaccine.

The CDR3: CASSPGQVGDPNTGELFF. CDR3 DNA sequence: TGTGCCAGCAGCCCCGGACAGGTTGGAGATCCGAACACCGGGGAGCTGTTTTTT. J is TRBJ2-2 and V is TRBV7-9; 7 nucleotides agree with TRBD1. Trimming took 5 bases from V and 0 from J; bases not matched to a gene: 12. Germline V gives CDR1 SEHNR, CDR2 FQNEAQ (reference sequence). The CDR3 loop spans 18 amino acids.